This T cell receptor beta chain is from a study of T cells in Graves' hyperthyroidism and ophthalmopathy. Study-level background: At initial diagnosis, before any treatment had begun, peripheral blood was obtained. Study-level findings and limits: Most expanded thyroid clonotypes above 0.001 recurred in blood.

A remark on this clonotype: Its antigen is unidentified.

RNA transcripts served as the template for amplifying TCR beta CDR3 regions. The HTBI primer set drove a first-round RT-PCR of the TCR CDR3. TCRdb called the multiplex PCR reads again in MiXCR, with one record for every CDR3 protein. The data contain 300,000 to 350,000 distinct CDR3 sequences, over 11% of them singletons. Germline V CDR1 and CDR2: SGHRS, YFSETQ. V shed 4 bases and J shed 1 base, with 11 bases lying between them. The length of the CDR3 is 14 residues. Sequences were obtained from blood. The rearrangement uses TRBV5-1 and TRBJ2-5, with TRBD2 as a possible D gene (6 bases). This TCR was sampled from a woman younger than 45 with Graves' hyperthyroidism. CDR3 sequence (DNA): TGCGCCAGCAGCGAGGGACTCGCCCAAGAGACCCAGTACTTC. Translating it yields CASSEGLAQETQYF.